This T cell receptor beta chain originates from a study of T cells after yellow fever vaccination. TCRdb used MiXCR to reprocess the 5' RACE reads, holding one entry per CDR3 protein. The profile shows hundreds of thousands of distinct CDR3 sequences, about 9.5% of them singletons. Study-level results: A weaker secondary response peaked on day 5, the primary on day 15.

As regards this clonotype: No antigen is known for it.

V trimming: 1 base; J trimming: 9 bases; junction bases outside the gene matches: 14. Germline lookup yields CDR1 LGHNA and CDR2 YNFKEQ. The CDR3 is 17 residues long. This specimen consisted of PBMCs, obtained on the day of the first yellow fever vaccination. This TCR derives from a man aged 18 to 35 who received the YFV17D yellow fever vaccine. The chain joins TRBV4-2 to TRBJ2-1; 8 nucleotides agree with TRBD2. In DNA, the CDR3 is TGTGCCAGCAGCCAAGTCGAGAACGGGGGGGCGTTTGGTGAGCAGTTCTTC. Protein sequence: CASSQVENGGAFGEQFF.